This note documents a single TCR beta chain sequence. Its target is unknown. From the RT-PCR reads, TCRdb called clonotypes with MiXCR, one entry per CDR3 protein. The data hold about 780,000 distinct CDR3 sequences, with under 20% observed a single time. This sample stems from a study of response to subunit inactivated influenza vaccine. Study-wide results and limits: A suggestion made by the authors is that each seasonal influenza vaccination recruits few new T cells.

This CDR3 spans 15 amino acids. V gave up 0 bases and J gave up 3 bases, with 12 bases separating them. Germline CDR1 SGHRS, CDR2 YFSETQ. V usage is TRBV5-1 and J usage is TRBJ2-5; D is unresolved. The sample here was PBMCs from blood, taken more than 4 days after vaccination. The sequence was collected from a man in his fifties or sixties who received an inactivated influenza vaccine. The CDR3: CASSLVWSLEETQYF. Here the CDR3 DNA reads TGCGCCAGCAGCTTGGTTTGGTCTCTCGAAGAGACCCAGTACTTC.